This T cell receptor (beta chain) comes out of a study of blood T cell repertoires in COVID-19 (dated by TCRdb to about 2020). About the investigation overall: Samples covering the acute and convalescent phases of COVID-19 were provided by collaborators in the United States, Italy and Spain. The prospective study material was composed of cDNA or gDNA derived from T cells, B-cell-depleted T cells, or PBMCs. Where available, HLA class I and class II types were taken from metadata supplied by the sample provider and were not determined by assay-based typing. Subjects who had been exposed to COVID-19, were actively infected with it, or had recovered from it provided the deeply sampled blood TCRbeta repertoires that made up the dataset. The sample metadata nearly always contained a de-identified subject ID, COVID-19 status, age in years and sex. Samples came from the ongoing ImmuneRACE study (first 160 participants) plus 1,254 subjects from 6 global collaborators. The repertoires were released in a freely available public database intended as a resource for research on the immune response to SARS-CoV-2.

General findings and caveats noted by the study authors: The quantity of clinical and demographic metadata differed by source and by participant and was supplied without curation.

For CDR1 and CDR2, the germline V gene lists SGHRS and YFSETQ. There are 15 amino acids in the CDR3, from cysteine to phenylalanine inclusive. Just the 45-base CDR3 DNA is kept, in frame starting at base 1. At the junction V is shortened by 0 bases and J by 5 bases; bases outside the gene matches: 5. The collaborating institutions used their own protocols to collect whole blood in K2EDTA tubes. For TCRbeta analysis, collaborators shipped samples in one of three forms: frozen whole blood, isolated PBMCs, or DNA extracted from either of those sample types. Of note for this clone: Its specific antigen is unknown. Within one base of it there is no much larger clone, and no base qualities were kept.

The immunoSEQ Assay, a bias-controlled multiplex PCR, was used to amplify TCRbeta CDR3 regions from genomic DNA. In the original analysis: Within the assay, amplification of reference gene primers was used to estimate how many nucleated cells each sample contained. Sequence reads were collapsed and filtered to measure the absolute abundance of every unique TCRbeta CDR3 rearrangement. For each sample, productive Simpson clonality was calculated as the square root of Simpson's diversity index over productive rearrangements. The immuneACCESS repertoire file appears here via TCRdb, limited to in-frame rearrangements. These files lack a portion of the clones; in checked studies, under half of the deficit traces to unresolved V genes, and the cause of the others is not known. That table supplies the V and J calls and clone size; D and trimming were determined from the DNA. In all, the sample holds about 68,000 clones, and roughly 80% of those were seen once. The ten largest clones capture approximately 23% of the sample.

The sample consisted of peripheral blood. The rearrangement combines TRBV5-1 with TRBJ2-7; 10 middle bases align to TRBD2. The TCR was taken from a human donor in a cohort sampled during active COVID-19. The DNA sequence is TGCGCCAGCAGCTTGGGAATAGCGGGAGGCGACGAGCAGTACTTC. Protein translation: CASSLGIAGGDEQYF.